Described below is a single T cell receptor beta chain sequence and its context. What it recognizes is unknown. Treatment was busulfan-fludarabine conditioning, a marrow graft, and cyclophosphamide on days +3 and +4. This sample is part of a study of T cells after posttransplantation cyclophosphamide. The table came from immunoSEQ multiplex PCR; TCRdb's copy has only in-frame clones and leaves some out. The sample holds about 20,000 clones; about 85% are singletons and the top ten take 6% to 8.5%. The germline V gene has CDR1 SQVTM and CDR2 ANQGSEA. V gave up 2 bases and J gave up 0 bases; unmatched junction bases: 10. The CDR3 consists of 17 residues. Study conclusions and caveats: Recipient CMV seropositivity and CMV reactivation strongly tracked TRB clonality. Blood and skin or GI T cell repertoires showed limited TRB overlap. Donor-recipient repertoire similarity was low at 1-2 months, rising over year one.

The sample here was PBMCs, taken after allogeneic stem cell transplant with posttransplant cyclophosphamide. This receptor was taken from a female patient aged 35-55 years who received an allogeneic stem cell transplant from a related donor, was CMV-positive, and had no GVHD. Some T cells may have originated in the graft donor. The chain couples TRBV29-1 to TRBJ2-1; TRBD1 agrees at 7 bases. This CDR3 reads CSVERQQGSRSYNEQFF. The CDR3 DNA reads TGCAGCGTTGAAAGACAACAGGGGTCCCGCTCCTACAATGAGCAGTTCTTC.